This TCR beta chain derives from a study of vaccination effects on CD4 cells after COVID-19 (dated by TCRdb to between 2020 and 2023). For context, the study as a whole: Two doses of either the BNT162b2 or the mRNA-1273 mRNA SARS-CoV-2 vaccine were administered to participants. The full study included over 8 COVID-19 convalescent patients and several SARS-CoV-2-naive healthy vaccine recipients. The Oncomine TCR Beta short-read assay on an Illumina iSeq 100 was used to sequence cultures from other donors in the study. In both COVID-19 convalescent patients and infection-naive vaccine recipients, the study compared SARS-CoV-2 spike-specific CD4+ TCR repertoires from before mRNA vaccination with those from after it. General study outcomes and caveats: The study was limited by a small number of convalescent patients and lacked early post-infection timepoints. In healthy vaccine recipients, vaccine-induced clones were almost all SARS-CoV-2 mono-reactive, with only 1 of 255 cross-reactive with common cold coronaviruses. Clones induced by infection and clones induced by vaccination both contracted markedly at late timepoints after vaccination, which fits with T cell responses waning over time.

Comments on this clone: It has no known antigen specificity. No base-level quality is on record; no much larger clone is a single base apart.

The ViraFEST assay stimulated PBMC with viral peptide pools and then used TCR sequencing to identify antigen-specific CD4+ T cell clonotypes by expansion. After 10 to 11 days of culture, CD4+ T cells were isolated with the EasySep CD4+ T cell isolation kit. Negative nucleocapsid antibody results before and after vaccination confirmed that the healthy vaccine recipients had no prior SARS-CoV-2 infection. Each well held two million PBMC cultured in IMDM containing roughly 5.1% human AB serum, around 10 IU/ml IL-2 and gentamicin, along with about 9.5 ug/ml peptides. Half of the culture medium was replaced with fresh IL-2-containing medium on days 3 and 7. Each peptide stimulation condition was cultured in triplicate wells unless otherwise noted. PBMC were separated from whole blood using Ficoll-Paque Plus gradient centrifugation and were then either cryopreserved at -140C or used fresh. The overlapping peptide pools covered the spike proteins of SARS-CoV-2 as well as those of the common cold coronaviruses HCoV-NL63, HCoV-OC43 and HCoV-229E. The QIAamp micro DNA kit was used to extract genomic DNA from the cultured CD4+ T cells.

For CDR1 and CDR2, the germline V gene lists SGHRS and YFSETQ. Trimming takes 0 bases from V and 3 bases from J, and the germline ends sit 7 bases apart. Including the terminal cysteine and phenylalanine, the CDR3 comprises 14 residues. Only CDR3 DNA is held: 42 bases, read in frame from base 1. Receptor libraries were prepared by the immunoSEQ multiplex PCR assay. DNA from the cultured, isolated CD4+ T cells was subjected to TCR beta CDR3 sequencing. In the authors' own workflow: The analysis removed non-productive TCR sequences, trimmed reads to the CDR3 region, and retained only CDR3s that were 7 or more amino acids long. The MANAFEST web app was used to identify antigen-specific clonotypes by comparing expansion in peptide wells with expansion in reference cultures. Positive clones required FDR<0.05 expansion versus reference and all other wells, odds ratio above 5, and frequency above 0.1% in two replicate wells. Cross-reactive clonotypes were defined as significantly expanded in SARS-CoV-2 spike wells and in at least one common cold coronavirus spike condition. CDR3 similarity was assessed by Levenshtein distance with the stringdist R package, and unrooted trees were built with ape in R 3.6.1. This is the immuneACCESS table as TCRdb keeps it, with only in-frame sequences that have V and J called. A part of the clones is gone; compared with another copy, unresolved V genes explain less than half, and the rest is unexplained. V and J calls plus clone size are reproduced from that table; the DNA served to infer D and trimming. For this sample there are about 70,000 clones; 80% appear just once. The ten largest clones capture 12% of the sample.

The source material was CD4+ T cells from PBMCs cultured with SARS-CoV-2 spike peptides, sampled before COVID-19 vaccination. The cell subset or site label corresponds to: SARS-CoV-2 spike overlapping peptide pool stimulation. This receptor was taken from a human donor who received a COVID-19 vaccine. Recombination connected TRBV5-1 to TRBJ2-1; the D gene identity is not certain. The nucleotides are TGCGCCAGCAGCTTGGGTCGACTCTACAATGAGCAGTTCTTC. This encodes CASSLGRLYNEQFF.